The rows below give T cell receptor beta chains drawn from one sample of a study of blood T cell repertoires in COVID-19. Generated by immunoSEQ multiplex PCR, the TCRdb table keeps only in-frame clones and is missing some. The sample has 250,000 to 400,000 clones; roughly 90% are singletons. Specimen: peripheral blood. The source is a woman aged 30 to 39 with COVID-19, enrolled during active disease. The CDR3 runs from the conserved cysteine through the conserved F or W. D genes are given only for firm matches. Clone size is not always given. Where it is, it says once, few, many or a class for expanded clones.

NA	TRBV15	TRBJ2-2	TRBD1	CATARDRVYSNTGELFF	TGTGCCACCGCCCGGGACAGGGTGTATTCGAACACCGGGGAGCTGTTTTTT
NA	TRBV6-5	TRBJ1-1	TRBD1	CASSYRTGPNTEAFF	TGTGCCAGCAGTTATCGGACAGGACCGAACACTGAAGCTTTCTTT
NA	TRBV11-2	TRBJ1-1	NA	CASSLMSDLNTEAFF	TGTGCCAGCAGCTTAATGTCAGACTTGAACACTGAAGCTTTCTTT
NA	TRBV2	TRBJ2-6	TRBD2	CASRNSGGVLPGLAGAAGANVLTF	TGTGCCAGCAGGAACTCAGGGGGAGTGCTCCCGGGACTAGCGGGAGCAGCTGGGGCCAACGTCCTGACTTTC
NA	TRBV5-6	TRBJ1-2	NA	CASSYTKGYTF	TGTGCCAGCAGCTACACCAAGGGGTACACCTTC
NA	TRBV15	TRBJ2-5	TRBD1	CATRDRGQETQYF	TGTGCCACCAGAGACAGGGGCCAAGAGACCCAGTACTTC
NA	TRBV6-1	TRBJ2-7	TRBD1	CASSDEGQVRSYEQYF	TGTGCCAGCAGTGATGAAGGACAGGTTCGTTCCTACGAGCAGTACTTC
NA	TRBV29-1	TRBJ2-7	NA	CSVEWRGEGEQYF	TGCAGCGTTGAATGGAGGGGAGAAGGGGAGCAGTACTTC
NA	TRBV6-5	TRBJ1-4	NA	CASSKGANEKLFF	TGTGCCAGCAGTAAGGGAGCTAATGAAAAACTGTTTTTT
NA	TRBV7-9	TRBJ1-3	TRBD1	CASSLGQGSSGNTIYF	TGTGCCAGCAGCTTAGGACAGGGGAGCTCTGGAAACACCATATATTTT
once	TRBV5-1	TRBJ1-6	NA	CASSLERGRAPLHF	TGCGCCAGCAGCTTGGAAAGGGGAAGGGCACCCCTCCACTTT
NA	TRBV30	TRBJ1-1	NA	CAWTMAFNTEAFF	TGTGCCTGGACGATGGCTTTCAACACTGAAGCTTTCTTT
NA	TRBV5-5	TRBJ1-1	TRBD1	CASSLEGGRTEAFF	TGTGCCAGCAGCTTGGAAGGGGGCAGGACTGAAGCTTTCTTT
NA	TRBV30	TRBJ2-1	TRBD2	CAWSRGLATNEQFF	TGTGCCTGGAGTAGGGGACTAGCGACGAATGAGCAGTTCTTC
NA	TRBV30	TRBJ1-2	NA	CGEARPYGYTF	TGTGGGGAGGCCAGGCCGTATGGCTACACCTTC
once	TRBV24-1	TRBJ2-2	TRBD2	CATSDPGLADTGELFF	TGTGCCACCAGTGACCCGGGACTAGCGGACACCGGGGAGCTGTTTTTT
NA	TRBV5-1	TRBJ2-7	NA	CASSLVPPSALRYEQYF	TGCGCCAGCAGCTTGGTCCCTCCTAGCGCACTACGCTACGAGCAGTACTTC
NA	TRBV7-9	TRBJ1-1	NA	CASSLSRGVNTEAFF	TGTGCCAGCAGCCTTTCTCGCGGCGTTAACACTGAAGCTTTCTTT
NA	TRBV27	TRBJ2-3	TRBD2	CASSPWEGPHTQYF	TGTGCCAGCAGTCCGTGGGAGGGCCCGCATACGCAGTATTTT